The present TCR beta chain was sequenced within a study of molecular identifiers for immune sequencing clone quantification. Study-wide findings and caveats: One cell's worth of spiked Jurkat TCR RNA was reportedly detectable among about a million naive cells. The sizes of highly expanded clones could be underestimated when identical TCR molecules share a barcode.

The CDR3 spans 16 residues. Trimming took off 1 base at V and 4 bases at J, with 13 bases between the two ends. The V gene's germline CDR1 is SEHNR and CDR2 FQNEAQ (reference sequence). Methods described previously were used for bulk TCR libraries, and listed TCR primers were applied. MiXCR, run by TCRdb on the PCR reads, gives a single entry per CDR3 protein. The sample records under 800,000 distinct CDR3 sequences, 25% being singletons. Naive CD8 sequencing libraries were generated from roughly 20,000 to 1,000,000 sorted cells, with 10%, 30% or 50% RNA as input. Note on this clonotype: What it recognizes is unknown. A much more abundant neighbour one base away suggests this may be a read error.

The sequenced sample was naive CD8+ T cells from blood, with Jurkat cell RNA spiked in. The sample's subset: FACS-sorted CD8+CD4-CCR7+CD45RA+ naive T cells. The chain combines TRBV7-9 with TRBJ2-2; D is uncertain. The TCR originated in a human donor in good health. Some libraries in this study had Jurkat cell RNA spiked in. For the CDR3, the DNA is TGTGCCAGCAGCTTAGAGATTAGCAGGAGCACCGGGGAGCTGTTTTTT. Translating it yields CASSLEISRSTGELFF.